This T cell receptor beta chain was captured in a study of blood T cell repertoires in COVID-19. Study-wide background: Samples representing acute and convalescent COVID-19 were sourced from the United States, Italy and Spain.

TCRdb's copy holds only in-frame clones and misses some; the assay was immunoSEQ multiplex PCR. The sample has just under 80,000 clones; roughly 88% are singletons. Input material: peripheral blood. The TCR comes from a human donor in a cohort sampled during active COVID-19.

The chain's CDR3 is CASSSGGDTQYF. The CDR3 DNA reads TGTGCCAGCAGCTCCGGGGGGGATACGCAGTATTTT. The V and J genes are TRBV4-2 and TRBJ2-3; 7 positions agree with TRBD2. Trimming removed 5 bases from V and 6 bases from J; junction bases left unmatched: 2. The CDR3 runs 12 residues. CDR1 and CDR2 (germline): LGHNA, YNFKEQ.